What follows is one T cell receptor (beta chain) and its context. CDR3 length: 20 residues. The germline V and J ends were trimmed by 3 bases and 4 bases, with 30 bases remaining between them. Looked up from germline, CDR1 is MDHEN and CDR2 is SYDVKM. Clones were sequenced by immunoSEQ multiplex PCR, and TCRdb holds only the in-frame ones, with some missing. This sample has about 120,000 clones, with approximately 83% found just once. This sample was included in a study of T cell responses to AZD1222 COVID-19 vaccine. The clonotype comes from an adult in good health. The sequences come from peripheral blood, collected on day 0 of MenACWY control vaccination. V is TRBV28 and J is TRBJ2-5, with D perhaps TRBD2 (6 bases). The DNA of the CDR3 is TGTGCCAGCAGTTTCCCGACATCGTGGATCGCGGGCGGGGTAGGAGAGACCCAGTACTTC. Translating gives CASSFPTSWIAGGVGETQYF.